This TCR beta chain was retrieved from a study of cytomegalovirus exposure and HLA in healthy donors. Findings of the study overall: Earlier analysis looked at TCR beta V segments, and most were productive about 87% or about 30% of the time.

About this clone: Antigen: not known.

The germline gives CDR1 SGDLS, CDR2 YYNGEE. Trimming took off 0 bases at V and 5 bases at J, with 11 bases between the two ends. The CDR3 sequence is 14 residues long. In the PCR, 60 Vbeta and 13 Jbeta primers were used. Only in-frame clones appear in the TCRdb table, and some are missing; sequencing was by immunoSEQ multiplex PCR. The table lists some 150,000 clones, over 70% of them singletons. The J gene is TRBJ2-5, the V gene TRBV9; the D is unclear. The sample taken for sequencing was PBMCs. The sequence derives from a young man in good health and CMV-seronegative. The CDR3 DNA sequence: TGTGCCAGCAGCGTAGTCGGGTTCTCGGAGACCCAGTACTTC. Protein product: CASSVVGFSETQYF.